This TCR beta chain came from a study of shared clonotypes between healthy human individuals (dated by TCRdb to the early 2020s). Regarding the complete study: A couple of women and a few men aged 18 to 49 years were included in the cohort. To estimate repertoire size and how much clonotypes are shared between individuals, the study performed deep sequencing of blood TCR repertoires from five healthy adults. Different laboratories and diverse techniques were used to prepare libraries and sequence TCR repertoires, to increase sequencing depth and limit assay-specific biases. Leukapheresis yielded between about 0.94 and 8.9 billion PBMCs per donor. For each donor, three plates each were used for CD4 naive and CD4 memory, two plates were used for CD8 naive, and one plate was used for CD8 memory. What the authors observed across the whole study: Even with the large sequencing depth, rarefaction of the sorted-subset datasets indicated that sequencing was incomplete. Only blood was sampled, and tissue TCR repertoires likely differ from those in blood. Approximately 5% of naive CD4, 3.5% of naive CD8, about 2.4% of memory CD4, and around 0.42% of memory CD8 clonotypes were shared across several donors. Pairwise subsampling indicated that sequencing depth was expected to affect the degree of clonotype sharing among donors. The genetic and exposure-history diversity represented was limited by the small number of donors. Estimated clonotype richness was generally larger for naive than for memory subsets. Compared with non-shared clonotypes, clonotypes shared by all four sorted-subset donors had higher generation probabilities.

Measured from the cysteine to the phenylalanine, the CDR3 is 14 residues long. The read is trimmed to its CDR3 DNA, 42 bases read in frame from base 1. CDR1 LNHDA and CDR2 SQIVND were looked up in the germline V gene (reference sequence). Deletion took 8 bases off V and 3 bases off J, with a span of 13 bases between the germline ends. Healthy HIV-negative adults with no recently reported acute infections or vaccinations were included as donors. Only Caucasian adults living in Nashville, Tennessee, USA were represented among the donors. Magnetic negative selection was used to enrich CD4+ T cells, after which naive cells were positively selected on CD45RA and the negative fraction became the memory subset. Blood was collected by leukapheresis, and PBMCs were isolated by Ficoll-Histopaque density gradient centrifugation and then cryopreserved in liquid nitrogen vapor phase. Analytical flow cytometry was used to check the purity and quantity of each magnetically sorted T cell population. Genomic DNA was isolated from every sorted fraction and measured by UV absorbance on a Nanodrop 2000c.

With respect to this clone: Its antigen remains undetermined. Per-base quality was not reported, and no clone a single base away is much larger than it.

TCR CDR3 regions were amplified from genomic DNA by multiplex PCR using the deep immunoSEQ assay. Extracted genomic DNA from each cell subset was spread evenly across all wells of several immunoSEQ 96-well plates, with each plate serving as a replicate. For sorted subsets, roughly 190 ng of genomic DNA, equivalent to some 33,000 T cell genomes, went into each replicate PCR. The purified libraries were quantified using a Qubit 3.0 fluorometer, sized with a Bioanalyzer 2100, and then quantified again using the KAPA Library Quantification kit. Each immunoSEQ 96-well plate was sequenced on its own single-read 150-cycle Illumina NextSeq 550 flow cell. Regarding the original processing steps: Because only junctional sequences without quality scores were contained in the immunoSEQ output, filtering matching that applied to full-length reads could not be performed. To assign V/J genes and CDR3, sequences were annotated against IMGT germline references using PyIR, a Python wrapper for IgBLAST v1.9. Reads were filtered out if the reads had weak V/J assignments (E-value above 1e-6), no CDR3, stop codons, out-of-frame junctions, or ambiguous translated residues. V3J clonotypes were defined as sequences sharing the same inferred V gene, J gene, and CDR3 amino acid sequence. To compute the percentage overlap between repertoires, the number of shared unique clonotypes was divided by the size of the smaller repertoire. RTK rarefaction, the Chao1 estimator, and Recon v2.1 estimates of unobserved clonotypes were used to assess repertoire richness. Generation probabilities were computed with OLGA for all TCRbeta clonotypes obtained by the gDNA method from several donors. TCRdb took this table from immuneACCESS and kept in-frame rearrangements with V and J called. Such tables lack part of the clones; where checked against another copy, unresolved V genes explain under half of the gap, and the rest is unexplained. V and J calls plus clone size are reproduced from that table; the DNA served to infer D and trimming. This sample is represented by about 1.5 million clones; 95% to 99% of them were singletons. Around 0.47% of the sample is held by the ten biggest clonotypes.

The TCR was taken from a man in his thirties or forties in good health. Sequencing used naive CD4+ T cells sorted from blood. The sample's cell subset or site label is to be understood as: CD45RA+ positively selected. This chain is built from TRBV19 and TRBJ2-2; 5 matching bases give a weak D call of TRBD2. The CDR3: CASEARGDTGELFF. The DNA is TGTGCCAGTGAAGCTCGGGGAGACACCGGGGAGCTGTTTTTT. This CDR3, with the reference TRBV19 and TRBJ2-2 proteins standing in past its ends, gives the full variable domain DGGITQSPKYLFRKEGQNVTLSCEQNLNHDAMYWYRQDPGQGLRLIYYSQIVNDFQKGDIAEGYSVSREKKESFPLTVTSAQKNPTAFYLCASEARGDTGELFFGEGSRLTVL.